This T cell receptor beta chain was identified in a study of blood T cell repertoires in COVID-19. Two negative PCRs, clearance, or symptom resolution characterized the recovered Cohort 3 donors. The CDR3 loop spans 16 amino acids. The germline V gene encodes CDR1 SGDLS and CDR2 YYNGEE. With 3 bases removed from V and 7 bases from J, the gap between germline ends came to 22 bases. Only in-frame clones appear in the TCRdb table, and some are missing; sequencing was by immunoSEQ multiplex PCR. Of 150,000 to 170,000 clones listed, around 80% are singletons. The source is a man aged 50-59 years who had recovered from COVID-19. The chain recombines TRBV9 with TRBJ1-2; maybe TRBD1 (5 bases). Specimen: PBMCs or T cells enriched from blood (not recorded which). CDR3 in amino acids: CASSATSRGGTGGYTF. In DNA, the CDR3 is TGTGCCAGCAGCGCCACTTCTCGTGGGGGGACCGGTGGCTACACCTTC.